This TCR beta chain was captured in a study of monozygotic twins with inflammatory bowel disease. On this clonotype: Its antigen is not identified.

With the 5' RACE reads reprocessed, TCRdb shows one record per CDR3 protein and no DNA. This sample's table has just over 300,000 distinct CDR3 sequences. General observations from the study: Healthy twins showed more clonotype sharing with others than IBD patients, especially patients with disease activity.

Donors each contributed one blood sample measuring less than 3 ml. Sequencing was done on a sample of blood. This receptor was taken from a human donor with ulcerative colitis or Crohn's disease, or a healthy co-twin of an affected twin (not recorded which).

CDR3 region: CASSFGVAGANVLTF. The rearrangement links TRBV27 to TRBJ2-6. The V gene's germline CDR1 is MNHEY and CDR2 SMNVEV (reference sequence). The CDR3 runs to 15 residues.